These 10 T cell receptor beta chains were all obtained from the same sample, sequenced in a study of Graves' ophthalmopathy and Graves' hyperthyroidism. Using RNA transcripts, the TCR beta CDR3 regions were amplified. RT-PCR with HTBI primers came first, then second-round multiplex PCR. MiXCR, run by TCRdb on the multiplex PCR reads, gives a single entry per CDR3 protein. In the table there are around 1,000,000 distinct CDR3 sequences, 35% to 40% of which are singletons. The specimen was peripheral blood or thyroid tissue (not recorded which). These receptors all stem from an adult man with Graves' hyperthyroidism.

This clonotype occurred a few times. This chain joins TRBV27 and TRBJ1-5; D ambiguous. The V and J ends lost 9 bases and 7 bases respectively, with 13 bases between them. This CDR3 has 12 residues. Germline V lookup: CDR1 MNHEY, CDR2 SMNVEV (reference sequence). As DNA, the CDR3 is TGTGCCAGTGGCCCTTCTCGACAGCCCCAGCATTTT. Protein: CASGPSRQPQHF.

This clonotype was seen at least ten times. The gene calls are TRBV24-1 and TRBJ2-5; no clear D gene. The V and J ends lost 4 bases and 2 bases respectively, with 13 bases between them. The CDR3 is 15 residues long. CDR1 and CDR2 from the germline V gene are KGHDR and SFDVKD. The CDR3 region has the DNA TGTGCCACCAGTGACCCAGCCGTAGGGCAAGAGACCCAGTACTTC. The encoded protein is CATSDPAVGQETQYF.

This clonotype was counted once. This rearrangement joins TRBV10-3 to TRBJ1-2, with TRBD1 as a possible D gene (6 bases). The V and J ends lost 2 bases and 3 bases respectively, with 16 bases between them. The CDR3 runs to 16 residues. From germline, CDR1 is ENHRY and CDR2 SYGVKD. The CDR3 DNA is TGTGCCATCAGTGAGGTCCCGGGACAACTCGACTATGGCTACACCTTC. Translation: CAISEVPGQLDYGYTF.

This clonotype occurred a few times. The chain is built from TRBV6-5 and TRBJ1-6, with 8 nucleotides matching TRBD1. Germline V lookup: CDR1 MNHEY, CDR2 SVGAGI. V dropped 5 bases and J dropped 1; count of bases not matched to a gene: 7. The length of the CDR3 is 17 residues. DNA for the CDR3: TGTGCCAGCAGTCGACAGGGGACGAATTCCTATAATTCACCCCTCCACTTT. Protein sequence: CASSRQGTNSYNSPLHF.

This clonotype was observed a handful of times. V is TRBV11-2 and J is TRBJ2-7; no clear D gene. Between the trimmed V and J ends, which lost 4 bases and 0 bases, there was a span of 13 bases. This CDR3 has 15 amino acids. Germline CDR1 and CDR2: SGHAT and FQNNGV. This CDR3 reads CASSSTQGFSYEQYF. The DNA of the CDR3 is TGTGCCAGCAGCTCGACTCAAGGATTCTCCTACGAGCAGTACTTC.

The rearrangement joins TRBV19 to TRBJ1-1; possibly TRBD1 for D (6 bases). In germline, CDR1 is LNHDA, CDR2 SQIVND (reference sequence). V was cut by 10 bases and J by 5 bases, with 14 bases left in between. CDR3 length: 12 residues. The CDR3 region is CATTGLWTEAFF. The CDR3 DNA is TGTGCCACCACAGGGTTATGGACTGAAGCTTTCTTT.

This clonotype was counted a few times. This chain uses TRBV7-7 with TRBJ2-2; unclear D gene. Trimming left V 6 bases short and J 4 bases short, with 12 bases between. The germline V gene has CDR1 SSHAT and CDR2 FNYEAQ (reference sequence). There are 14 residues in the CDR3. In nucleotides, the CDR3 is TGTGCCAGCAGTCAGAAGGGTGGCACCGGGGAGCTGTTTTTT. It codes for CASSQKGGTGELFF.

The chain links TRBV9 to TRBJ2-7; 11 bases map to TRBD2. CDR1 is SGDLS and CDR2 is YYNGEE in the germline V gene. The CDR3 covers 13 residues. V shed 6 bases, J shed 3 bases, and the junction held 2 bases outside the gene matches. This chain's CDR3 is CASTSGGYYEQYF. CDR3 nucleotides: TGTGCCAGCACTAGCGGGGGGTACTACGAGCAGTACTTC.

This clonotype was seen once. This sequence joins TRBV7-2 and TRBJ2-7; D may correspond to TRBD1 or TRBD2 (5 bases each). CDR3 length: 14 residues. CDR1 and CDR2 from the germline V gene are SGHTA and FQGNSA. This CDR3 reads CARDSRDPSYEQYF. In DNA, the CDR3 is TGTGCTAGAGATAGCCGGGACCCTTCCTACGAGCAGTACTTC. Supplemented by reference TRBV7-2 and TRBJ2-7, the full variable domain reads GAGVSQSPSNKVTEKGKDVELRCDPISGHTALYWYRQSLGQGLEFLIYFQGNSAPDKSGLPSDRFSAERTGGSVSTLTIQRTQQEDSAVYLCARDSRDPSYEQYFGPGTRLTVT.

This sequence joins TRBV28 and TRBJ2-5; D unresolved. The CDR3 length is 11 residues. Trimming left V 3 bases short and J 9 bases short, with 8 bases between. Per germline, CDR1 MDHEN and CDR2 SYDVKM. The DNA for the CDR3 is TGTGCCAGCAGTTTCTCGTGGGCCCAGTACTTC. Translated: CASSFSWAQYF.